This T cell receptor (beta chain) derives from a study of blood T cell repertoires in COVID-19. About the study: Acute and convalescent COVID-19 samples came from the United States, Italy and Spain. In each case, the material was cDNA or gDNA derived from T cells, B-cell-depleted T cells, or PBMCs.

V was cut by 4 bases and J by 1 base, with 13 bases left in between. Germline V gives CDR1 LGHDT, CDR2 YNNKEL (reference sequence). CDR3 length: 15 amino acids. Profiled with immunoSEQ multiplex PCR; TCRdb holds only in-frame clones, not every one. In the table there are some 70,000 clones, 80% to 90% of which are singletons. The TCR originated in a woman older than 75 with active COVID-19. The specimen sequenced was peripheral blood. The J gene is TRBJ2-5, the V gene TRBV3-1 (or the pseudogene TRBV3-2), with D possibly TRBD1 on 5 matching bases. CDR3 nucleotides: TGTGCCAGCAGCCTAACCCGACAGAGCCAAGAGACCCAGTACTTC. Translation: CASSLTRQSQETQYF.